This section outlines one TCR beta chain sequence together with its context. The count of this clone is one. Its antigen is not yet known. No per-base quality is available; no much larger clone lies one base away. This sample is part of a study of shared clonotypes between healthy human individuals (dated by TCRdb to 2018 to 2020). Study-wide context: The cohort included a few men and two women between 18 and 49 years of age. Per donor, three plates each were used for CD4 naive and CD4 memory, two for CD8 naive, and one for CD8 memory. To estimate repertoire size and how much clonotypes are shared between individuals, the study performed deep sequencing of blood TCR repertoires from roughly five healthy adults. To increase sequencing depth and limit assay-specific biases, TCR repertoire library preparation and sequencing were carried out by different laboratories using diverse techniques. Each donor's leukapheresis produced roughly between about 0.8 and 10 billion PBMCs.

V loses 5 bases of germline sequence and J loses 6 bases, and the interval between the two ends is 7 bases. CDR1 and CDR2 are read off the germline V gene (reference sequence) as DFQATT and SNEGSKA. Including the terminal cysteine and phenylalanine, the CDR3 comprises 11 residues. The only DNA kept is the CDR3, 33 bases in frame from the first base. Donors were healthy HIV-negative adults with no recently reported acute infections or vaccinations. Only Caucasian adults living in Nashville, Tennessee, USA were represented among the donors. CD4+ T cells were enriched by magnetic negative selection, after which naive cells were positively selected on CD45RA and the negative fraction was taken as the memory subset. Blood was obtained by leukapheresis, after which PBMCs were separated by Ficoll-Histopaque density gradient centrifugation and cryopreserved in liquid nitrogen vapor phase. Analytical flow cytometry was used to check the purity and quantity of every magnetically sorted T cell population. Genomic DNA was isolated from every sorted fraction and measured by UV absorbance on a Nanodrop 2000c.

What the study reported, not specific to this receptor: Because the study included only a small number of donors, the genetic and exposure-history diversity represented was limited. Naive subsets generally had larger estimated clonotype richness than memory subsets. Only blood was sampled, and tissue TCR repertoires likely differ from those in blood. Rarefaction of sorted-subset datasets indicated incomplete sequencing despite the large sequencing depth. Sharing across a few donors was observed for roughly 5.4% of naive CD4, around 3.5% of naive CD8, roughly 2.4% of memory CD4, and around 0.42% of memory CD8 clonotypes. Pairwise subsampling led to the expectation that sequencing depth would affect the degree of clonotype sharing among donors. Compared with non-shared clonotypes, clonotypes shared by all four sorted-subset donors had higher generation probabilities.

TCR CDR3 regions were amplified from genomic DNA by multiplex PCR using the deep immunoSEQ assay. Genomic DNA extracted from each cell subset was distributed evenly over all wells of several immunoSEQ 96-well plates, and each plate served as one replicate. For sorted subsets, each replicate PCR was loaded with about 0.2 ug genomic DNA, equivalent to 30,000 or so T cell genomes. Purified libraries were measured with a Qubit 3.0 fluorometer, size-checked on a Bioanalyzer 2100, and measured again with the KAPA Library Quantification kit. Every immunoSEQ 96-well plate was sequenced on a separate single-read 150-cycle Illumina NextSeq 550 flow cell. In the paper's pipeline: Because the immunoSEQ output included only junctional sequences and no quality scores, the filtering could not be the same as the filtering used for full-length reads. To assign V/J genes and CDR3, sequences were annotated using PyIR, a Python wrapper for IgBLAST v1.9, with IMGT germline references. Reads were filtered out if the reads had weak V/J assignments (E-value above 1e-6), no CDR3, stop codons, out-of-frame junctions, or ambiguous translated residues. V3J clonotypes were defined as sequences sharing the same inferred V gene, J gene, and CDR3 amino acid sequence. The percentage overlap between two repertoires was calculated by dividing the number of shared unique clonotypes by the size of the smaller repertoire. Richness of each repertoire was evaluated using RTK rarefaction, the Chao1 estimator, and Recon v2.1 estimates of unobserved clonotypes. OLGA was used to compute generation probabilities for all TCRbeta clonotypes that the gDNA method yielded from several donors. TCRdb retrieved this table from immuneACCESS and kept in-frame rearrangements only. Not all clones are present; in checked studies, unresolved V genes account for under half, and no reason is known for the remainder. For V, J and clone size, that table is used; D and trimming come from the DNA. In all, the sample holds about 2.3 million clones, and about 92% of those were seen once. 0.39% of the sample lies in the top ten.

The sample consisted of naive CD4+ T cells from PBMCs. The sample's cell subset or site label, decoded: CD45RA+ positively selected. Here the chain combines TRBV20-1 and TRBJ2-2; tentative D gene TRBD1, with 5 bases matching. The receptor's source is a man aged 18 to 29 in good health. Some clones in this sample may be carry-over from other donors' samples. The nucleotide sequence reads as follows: TGCAGTGCTTACAGGCCCGGGGAGCTGTTTTTT. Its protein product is CSAYRPGELFF.